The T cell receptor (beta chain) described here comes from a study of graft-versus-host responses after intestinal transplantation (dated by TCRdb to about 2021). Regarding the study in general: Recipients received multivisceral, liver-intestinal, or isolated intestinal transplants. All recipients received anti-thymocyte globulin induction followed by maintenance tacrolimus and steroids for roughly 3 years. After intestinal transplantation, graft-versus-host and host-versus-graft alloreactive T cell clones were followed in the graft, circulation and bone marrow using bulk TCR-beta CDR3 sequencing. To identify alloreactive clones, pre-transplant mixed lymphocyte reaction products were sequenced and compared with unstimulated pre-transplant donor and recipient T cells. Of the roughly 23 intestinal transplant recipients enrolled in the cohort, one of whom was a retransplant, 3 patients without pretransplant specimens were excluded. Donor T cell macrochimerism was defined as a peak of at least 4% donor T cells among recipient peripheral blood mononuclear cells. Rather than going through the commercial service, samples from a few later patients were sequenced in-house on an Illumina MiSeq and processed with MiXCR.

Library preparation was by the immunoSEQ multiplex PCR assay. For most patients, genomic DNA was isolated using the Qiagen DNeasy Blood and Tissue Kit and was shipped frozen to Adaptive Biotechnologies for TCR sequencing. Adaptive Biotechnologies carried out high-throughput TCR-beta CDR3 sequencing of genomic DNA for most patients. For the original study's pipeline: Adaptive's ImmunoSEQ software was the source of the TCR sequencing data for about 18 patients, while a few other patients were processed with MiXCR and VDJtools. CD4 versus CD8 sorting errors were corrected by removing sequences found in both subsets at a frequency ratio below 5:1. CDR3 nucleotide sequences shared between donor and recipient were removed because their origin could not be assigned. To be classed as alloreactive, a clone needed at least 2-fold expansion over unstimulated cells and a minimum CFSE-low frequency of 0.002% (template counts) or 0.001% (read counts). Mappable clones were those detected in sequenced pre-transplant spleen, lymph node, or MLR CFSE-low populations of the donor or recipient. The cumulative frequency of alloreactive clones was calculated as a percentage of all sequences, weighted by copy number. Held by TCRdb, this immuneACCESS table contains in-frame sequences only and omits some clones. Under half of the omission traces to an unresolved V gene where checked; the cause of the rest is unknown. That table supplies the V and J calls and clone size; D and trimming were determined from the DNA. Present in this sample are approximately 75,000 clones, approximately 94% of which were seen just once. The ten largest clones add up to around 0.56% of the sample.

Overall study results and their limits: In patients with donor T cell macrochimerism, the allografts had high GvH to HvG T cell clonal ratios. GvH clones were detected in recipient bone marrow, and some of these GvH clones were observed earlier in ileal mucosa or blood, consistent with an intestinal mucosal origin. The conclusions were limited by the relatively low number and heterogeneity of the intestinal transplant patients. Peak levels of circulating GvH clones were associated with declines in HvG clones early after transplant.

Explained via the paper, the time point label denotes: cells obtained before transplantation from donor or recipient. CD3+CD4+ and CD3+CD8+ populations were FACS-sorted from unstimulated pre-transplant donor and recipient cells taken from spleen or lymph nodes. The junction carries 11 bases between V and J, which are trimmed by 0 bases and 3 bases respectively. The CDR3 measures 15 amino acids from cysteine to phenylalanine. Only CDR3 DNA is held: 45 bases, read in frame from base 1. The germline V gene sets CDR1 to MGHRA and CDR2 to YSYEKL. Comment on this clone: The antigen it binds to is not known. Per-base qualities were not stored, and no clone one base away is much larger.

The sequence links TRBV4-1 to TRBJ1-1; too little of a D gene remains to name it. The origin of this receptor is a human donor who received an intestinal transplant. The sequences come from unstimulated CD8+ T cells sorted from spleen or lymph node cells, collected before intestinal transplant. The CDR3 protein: CASSQEARPYTEAFF. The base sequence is TGCGCCAGCAGCCAAGAGGCCAGACCTTACACTGAAGCTTTCTTT.